One and the same sample provided the 18 T cell receptor beta chains below, sequenced in a study of T cell responses to AZD1222 COVID-19 vaccine. The repertoire was sequenced with immunoSEQ multiplex PCR; TCRdb's copy has only in-frame clones and lacks some. This table holds about 120,000 clones, about 90% found once. The sequenced sample was peripheral blood, obtained 28 days after the second AZD1222 dose. Receptors were obtained from an adult who received the AZD1222 COVID-19 vaccine.

This clone has a handful of counts. V usage is TRBV10-3 and J usage is TRBJ2-1; D possibly matches TRBD1 or TRBD2 (5 bases each). The CDR3 extends over 14 amino acids. V lost 8 bases and J 8 bases, leaving 19 bases between the germline ends. CDR1 is ENHRY and CDR2 is SYGVKD in the germline V gene. The CDR3 nucleotides read TGTGCCATCTCGTGGGACCGTATGGGGGATGAGCAGTTCTTC. This codes for CAISWDRMGDEQFF.

The chain couples TRBV6-1 to TRBJ2-4, with D maybe TRBD2 (6 bases). There are 15 residues in the CDR3. Trimming left V 2 bases short and J 7 bases short, with 15 bases between. Germline V gene lookup returns CDR1 MNHNS and CDR2 SASEGT. CDR3 nucleotides: TGTGCCAGCAGTGAACCTCTAGCGTACTACAACATTCAGTACTTC. Its protein is CASSEPLAYYNIQYF.

V is TRBV27 and J is TRBJ2-1; 8 bases are a match to TRBD2. The trim removed 3 bases at V and 4 bases at J, leaving 5 bases unmatched. CDR1 MNHEY and CDR2 SMNVEV come from the germline V gene (reference sequence). The CDR3 is made up of 15 amino acids. As DNA, the CDR3 is TGTGCCAGCAGTTTGAGCCTAGCGGGTTACAATGAGCAGTTCTTC. Translated: CASSLSLAGYNEQFF.

The CDR3: CASSDAPLGTGWDQPQHF. CDR3 nucleotide sequence: TGTGCCAGCAGTGACGCACCCCTGGGGACAGGGTGGGATCAGCCCCAGCATTTT. The chain recombines TRBV6-4 with TRBJ1-5; TRBD1 matches at 9 bases. Germline loops: CDR1 MRHNA, CDR2 SNTAGT. This CDR3 contains 18 residues. V lost 2 bases to trimming and J lost 5 bases; unmatched junction nucleotides: 13.

V usage is TRBV7-2 and J usage is TRBJ2-7; 14 bases are a match to TRBD2. The CDR3 totals 19 residues. Unmatched junction bases numbered 18, after V lost 5 bases and J lost 6 bases. From germline, CDR1 is SGHTA and CDR2 FQGNSA. CDR3 nucleotides: TGTGCCAGCAGCCCGCAAAGAGCGGGACTAGCGGGAGATAGGGTCGAGCAGTACTTC. Translating it yields CASSPQRAGLAGDRVEQYF. Full variable domain (missing parts from reference TRBV7-2 and TRBJ2-7): GAGVSQSPSNKVTEKGKDVELRCDPISGHTALYWYRQSLGQGLEFLIYFQGNSAPDKSGLPSDRFSAERTGGSVSTLTIQRTQQEDSAVYLCASSPQRAGLAGDRVEQYFGPGTRLTVT.

The V and J genes are TRBV14 and TRBJ1-3, with D unresolved. This CDR3 contains 15 residues. Trimming took off 5 bases at V and 2 bases at J, with 13 bases between the two ends. Germline V lookup: CDR1 SGHDN, CDR2 FVKESK. DNA for the CDR3: TGTGCCAGCAGCGCCCCCAGGTCCGCTGGAAACACCATATATTTT. It codes for CASSAPRSAGNTIYF.

The chain links TRBV5-4 to TRBJ2-7; TRBD2 matches at 13 bases. CDR3 length equals 16 residues. The junction had 2 bases not matched to a gene; V was cut back by 0 bases and J by 2 bases. The germline V gene has CDR1 SGHNT and CDR2 YYREEE (reference sequence). In nucleotides, the CDR3 is TGTGCCAGCAGCTTGGGACTAGCGGGAGGAACCTACGAGCAGTACTTC. As protein: CASSLGLAGGTYEQYF.

V and J are TRBV10-2 and TRBJ2-1; 7 bases agree with TRBD2. The V gene's germline CDR1 is WSHSY and CDR2 SAAADI. V trimming: 4 bases; J trimming: 9 bases; junction bases outside the gene matches: 9. The CDR3 has 14 amino acids. The CDR3 coding sequence is TGCGCCAGCAGTGCAGCGGGACCCCTTGGTGAGCAGTTCTTC. Protein: CASSAAGPLGEQFF.

The gene calls are TRBV19 and TRBJ1-1; the D gene is possibly TRBD1 (5 bases). CDR3 length: 16 amino acids. V was shortened by 7 bases and J by 0 bases, with 18 bases between the two germline ends. Germline V gene lookup returns CDR1 LNHDA and CDR2 SQIVND (reference sequence). The CDR3 loop is CASTGRERGLNTEAFF. CDR3 bases: TGTGCCAGTACCGGGCGAGAAAGGGGTCTGAACACTGAAGCTTTCTTT.

V and J are TRBV4-2 and TRBJ1-3; a possible D gene is TRBD1 (5 bases). This CDR3 spans 17 amino acids. V gave up 0 bases and J gave up 0 bases, with 12 bases separating them. Germline V gene sequence: CDR1 LGHNA, CDR2 YNFKEQ. This chain's CDR3 is CASSQDYRGYSGNTIYF. CDR3 coding DNA: TGTGCCAGCAGCCAAGATTATCGGGGCTACTCTGGAAACACCATATATTTT.

V is TRBV28 and J is TRBJ2-2; D is uncertain. V was clipped by 8 bases and J by 8 bases, with 15 bases between them. The CDR3 sequence is 13 residues long. Germline V gives CDR1 MDHEN, CDR2 SYDVKM. The CDR3 region is CASSPLAPGELFF. CDR3 DNA sequence: TGTGCCAGCTCCCCCCTTGCCCCGGGGGAGCTGTTTTTT.

The chain carries TRBV5-1 and TRBJ2-7; D is perhaps TRBD1 (6 bases). Germline CDR1 reads SGHRS; CDR2 reads YFSETQ. The CDR3 contains 15 residues. V lost 4 bases to trimming and J lost 2 bases, with 16 bases between them. CDR3 loop: CASSRNRVLAYEQYF. CDR3 nucleotides: TGCGCCAGCAGCCGCAACAGGGTCTTAGCCTACGAGCAGTACTTC.

The rearrangement uses TRBV6-4 and TRBJ1-6; 8 bases match TRBD1. This CDR3 contains 15 residues. Germline V lookup: CDR1 MRHNA, CDR2 SNTAGT. Trimming removed 6 bases from V and 5 bases from J; junction bases left unmatched: 6. The CDR3 is CASRRQGNDNSPLHF. CDR3 in DNA: TGTGCCAGCAGGAGACAGGGGAATGATAATTCACCCCTCCACTTT.

The V call is TRBV9, the J call TRBJ1-4, with 10 bases lining up with TRBD1. V lost 3 bases, J lost 7 bases, and 6 bases stayed unmatched. Germline CDR1 is SGDLS and CDR2 is YYNGEE. CDR3 length equals 15 residues. Here the CDR3 reads CASSATGTGVEKLFF. The CDR3 DNA reads TGTGCCAGCAGCGCTACCGGGACAGGGGTTGAAAAACTGTTTTTT.

The chain links TRBV19 to TRBJ2-5, with TRBD2 matching 14 bases. The length of the CDR3 is 20 residues. The V segment lost 5 bases and the J segment 3 bases; nucleotides outside the gene matches: 17. Germline-derived CDR1 and CDR2 are LNHDA and SQIVND (reference sequence). CDR3 sequence reads: CASSPPGTSGSMYHEETQYF. For the CDR3, the DNA is TGTGCCAGTAGTCCTCCCGGGACTAGCGGGAGTATGTATCATGAAGAGACCCAGTACTTC.

The chain has TRBV5-1 and TRBJ1-1; 9 bases align to TRBD1. J was trimmed by 6 bases and V by 0 bases; bases with no gene match: 0. The CDR3 contains 13 residues. Germline CDR1 and CDR2: SGHRS and YFSETQ. DNA of the CDR3: TGCGCCAGCAGCTTGGGACAGGGGGCTGAAGCTTTCTTT. This gives the protein CASSLGQGAEAFF. Based on the CDR3 plus reference TRBV5-1 and TRBJ1-1, the full variable domain is KAGVTQTPRYLIKTRGQQVTLSCSPISGHRSVSWYQQTPGQGLQFLFEYFSETQRNKGNFPGRFSGRQFSNSRSEMNVSTLELGDSALYLCASSLGQGAEAFFGQGTRLTVV.

The chain recombines TRBV27 with TRBJ2-7; possible D gene TRBD1, 6 bases. The V end lost 3 bases, the J end lost 2 bases, and 8 bases lay between the germline ends. Germline values: CDR1 MNHEY, CDR2 SMNVEV (reference sequence). The length of the CDR3 is 13 residues. In nucleotides, the CDR3 is TGTGCCAGCAGTTTCGCAGGGGCCTACGAGCAGTACTTC. As protein: CASSFAGAYEQYF.

This sequence joins TRBV5-1 and TRBJ1-1, with D possibly matching TRBD1 (6 bases). The CDR3 spans 13 residues. CDR1 and CDR2 (germline): SGHRS, YFSETQ. The V end was cut by 9 bases, the J end by 1 base, with 13 bases between. In nucleotides, the CDR3 is TGCGCCACGAGGACAGAACAGAACACTGAAGCTTTCTTT. Translating it yields CATRTEQNTEAFF.